The source of this T cell receptor beta chain is a study of T cell responses to AZD1222 COVID-19 vaccine. This clone was found a few times. No antigen is known for it. Study-wide results and caveats: White British donors predominated, females outnumbered males, and clonal diversity was possibly underestimated.

Clones were read by immunoSEQ multiplex PCR, and TCRdb kept only the in-frame ones, dropping some. The sample consists of some 70,000 clones, approximately 85% of them appearing once. Germline V gives CDR1 LNHDA, CDR2 SQIVND (reference sequence). V dropped 6 bases and J dropped 6 bases, with 18 bases sitting between them. CDR3 length: 14 amino acids. The clonotype comes from an adult in good health. Sequences were derived from peripheral blood, sampled on day 0 of AZD1222 vaccination. The genes are TRBV19 and TRBJ2-7; a possible D gene is TRBD1 (5 bases). The CDR3 coding sequence is TGTGCCAGTAGCACCTCAAGGACATACGCCGAGCAGTACTTC. It yields the protein CASSTSRTYAEQYF.